This is a list of T cell receptor beta chains from one sample in a study of T cells after posttransplantation cyclophosphamide. Repertoires were generated with immunoSEQ multiplex PCR, while TCRdb's copy carries only in-frame clones and drops some. Found here are 21,000 or so clones, about 98% of them singletons; the top ten hold under 0.15%. The sample comprised naive CD8+ T cells sorted from PBMCs. Receptor source: a man aged 35 to 55 in good health, CMV-negative, and a related stem cell transplant donor. The conserved cysteine and the conserved F or W are not part of the CDR3 here. Fields, in order: V gene, J gene, CDR3 protein.

>TRBV29-1|TRBJ2-1
SGGSGSSYNEQF
>TRBV6-5|TRBJ2-7
ASSWSTGTVSYEQY
>TRBV28|TRBJ2-1
ASVGSSYNEQF
>TRBV5-4|TRBJ1-2
AVEGGTANYGYT
>TRBV30|TRBJ1-1
AWSPGYTEAF
>TRBV6-6|TRBJ2-2
ASSGTGELF
>TRBV7-9|TRBJ1-1
ASTQGTVTLTEAF
>TRBV7-9|TRBJ2-7
ASSRSGGLAGYEQY
>TRBV5-5|TRBJ2-3
ASSLGLAETTDTQY
>TRBV28|TRBJ2-7
ASSLIAGSSASYEQY
>TRBV6-5|TRBJ2-7
ASSTTSTEQY
>TRBV10-2|TRBJ1-3
ASKGLSSSGNTIY
>TRBV5-4|TRBJ2-7
ASSIRDEQY
>TRBV7-8|TRBJ1-1
ASSLGGGNTEAF
>TRBV6-6|TRBJ2-1
ASSYPTGWEQF
>TRBV4-1|TRBJ2-5
ASSPRAGVVRETQY
>TRBV7-3|TRBJ2-1
ASSSTSNEQF
>TRBV10-3|TRBJ2-7
AISEGDSESLPYEQY
>TRBV5-6|TRBJ2-5
ASSLWLAGLQETQY
>TRBV5-1|TRBJ2-7
ASSLNGGSYEQY
>TRBV4-1|TRBJ1-5
ASSQGPVDQPQH
>TRBV9|TRBJ1-3
ASSVTPQGDRDNTIY
>TRBV4-1|TRBJ2-7
ASSQVSGGYEQY
>TRBV30|TRBJ2-5
AYESGRASGETQY